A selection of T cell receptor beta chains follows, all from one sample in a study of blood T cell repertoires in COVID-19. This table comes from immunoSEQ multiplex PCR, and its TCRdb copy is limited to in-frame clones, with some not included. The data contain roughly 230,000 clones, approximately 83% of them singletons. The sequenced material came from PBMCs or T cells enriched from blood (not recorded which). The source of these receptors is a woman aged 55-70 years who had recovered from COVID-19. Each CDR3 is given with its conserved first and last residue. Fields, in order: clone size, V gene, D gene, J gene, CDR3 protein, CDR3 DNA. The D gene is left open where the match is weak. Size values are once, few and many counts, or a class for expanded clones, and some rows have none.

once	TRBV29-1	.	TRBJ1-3	CSVYSGPGNTIYF	TGCAGCGTGTACAGCGGCCCTGGAAACACCATATATTTT
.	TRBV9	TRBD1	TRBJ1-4	CASSTLKGQKGEKLFF	TGTGCCAGCAGCACCTTAAAGGGACAGAAGGGTGAAAAACTGTTTTTT
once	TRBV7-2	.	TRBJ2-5	CASSLDRVQETQYF	TGTGCCAGCAGCTTAGATCGGGTCCAAGAGACCCAGTACTTC
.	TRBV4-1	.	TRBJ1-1	CASSQEVEGRPEAFF	TGCGCCAGCAGCCAAGAGGTGGAGGGGAGGCCTGAAGCTTTCTTT
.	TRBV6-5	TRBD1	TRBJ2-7	CATVTGGREQYF	TGTGCCACGGTCACAGGGGGTAGGGAGCAGTACTTC
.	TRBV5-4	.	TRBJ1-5	CASSPDGNQPQHF	TGTGCCAGCAGCCCCGACGGGAATCAGCCCCAGCATTTT
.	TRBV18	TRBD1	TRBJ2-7	CASSPGTALMGEQYF	TGTGCCAGCTCACCAGGGACAGCTCTAATGGGCGAGCAGTACTTC
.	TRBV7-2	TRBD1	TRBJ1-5	CASSLGGQGANQPQHF	TGTGCCAGCAGCTTAGGGGGACAGGGGGCGAATCAGCCCCAGCATTTT
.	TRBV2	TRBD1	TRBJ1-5	CASSAGGLQPQHF	TGTGCCAGCAGTGCAGGGGGTCTGCAGCCCCAGCATTTT
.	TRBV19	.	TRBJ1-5	CASSIGQGNQPQHF	TGTGCCAGTAGTATAGGTCAGGGGAATCAGCCCCAGCATTTT
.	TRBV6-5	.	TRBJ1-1	CASSYSGQHFRKEAFF	TGTGCCAGCAGTTACTCGGGACAACATTTTCGGAAAGAAGCTTTCTTT
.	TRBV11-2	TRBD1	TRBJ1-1	CASSSPRNRGPLEAFF	TGTGCCAGCAGCTCACCCCGCAACAGGGGACCTCTTGAAGCTTTCTTT
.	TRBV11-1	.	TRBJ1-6	CASSSTGREDSPLHF	TGTGCCAGCAGCTCTACCGGGAGGGAAGATTCACCCCTCCACTTT
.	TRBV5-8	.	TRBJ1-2	CASTPRGGPFGYTF	TGTGCCAGCACCCCGAGGGGGGGGCCATTTGGCTACACCTTC
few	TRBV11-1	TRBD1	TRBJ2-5	CASSFTGEETQYF	TGTGCCAGCAGCTTTACAGGGGAAGAGACCCAGTACTTC
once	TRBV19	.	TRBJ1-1	CASSIRNTEAFF	TGTGCCAGTAGTATACGGAACACTGAAGCTTTCTTT
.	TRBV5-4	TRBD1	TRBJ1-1	CASSLSYRGTEAFF	TGTGCCAGCAGCTTGAGTTACAGGGGGACTGAAGCTTTCTTT
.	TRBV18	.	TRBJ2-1	CASSPLSMGGDEQFF	TGTGCCAGCTCACCACTCTCCATGGGCGGGGATGAGCAGTTCTTC
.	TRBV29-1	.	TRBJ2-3	CSVDHRASSTDTQYF	TGCAGCGTTGATCACAGGGCGAGCAGCACAGATACGCAGTATTTT
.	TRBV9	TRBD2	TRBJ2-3	CASSVAGLAGGTDTQYF	TGTGCCAGCAGCGTAGCTGGACTAGCGGGAGGCACAGATACGCAGTATTTT
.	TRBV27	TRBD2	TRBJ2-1	CASRPIRGEGNYNEQFF	TGTGCCAGCAGACCAATTCGGGGGGAGGGAAACTACAATGAGCAGTTCTTC
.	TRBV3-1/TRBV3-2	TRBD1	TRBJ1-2	CASSQFRDRTNYGYTF	TGTGCCAGCAGCCAATTCCGGGACAGGACTAACTATGGCTACACCTTC